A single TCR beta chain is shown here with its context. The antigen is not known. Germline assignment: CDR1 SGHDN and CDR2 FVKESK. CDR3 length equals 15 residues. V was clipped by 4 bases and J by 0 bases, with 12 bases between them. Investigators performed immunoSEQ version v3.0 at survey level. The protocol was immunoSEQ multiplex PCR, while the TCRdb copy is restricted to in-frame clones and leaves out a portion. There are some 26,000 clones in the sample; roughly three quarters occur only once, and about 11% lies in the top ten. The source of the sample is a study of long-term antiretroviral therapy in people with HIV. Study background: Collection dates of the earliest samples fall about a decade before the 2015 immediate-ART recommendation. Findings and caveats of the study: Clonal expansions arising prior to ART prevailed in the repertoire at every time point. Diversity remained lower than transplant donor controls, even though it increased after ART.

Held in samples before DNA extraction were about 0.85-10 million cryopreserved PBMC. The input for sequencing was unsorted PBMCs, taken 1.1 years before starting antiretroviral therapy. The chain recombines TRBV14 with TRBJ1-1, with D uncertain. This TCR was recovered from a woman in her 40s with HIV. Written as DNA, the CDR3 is TGTGCCAGCAGCCTCCAGGTTGCAGTGAACACTGAAGCTTTCTTT. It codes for CASSLQVAVNTEAFF.